This TCR beta chain stems from a study of cytomegalovirus exposure and HLA in healthy donors. The study, taken as a whole, reports: Rare TCR sequences predominated, though certain public TCRs were found in many donors. Reported performance of the classifier showed diagnosis of cytomegalovirus status with high specificity and sensitivity.

This CDR3 spans 13 amino acids. Germline CDR1 reads MNHEY; CDR2 reads SMNVEV (reference sequence). The germline V and J ends were trimmed by 4 bases and 6 bases, with 9 bases remaining between them. In regard to this clone: Its target is not known.

TCRdb keeps only in-frame clones here, not all; method: immunoSEQ multiplex PCR. The sample shows 200,000 to 250,000 clones, around 86% of them seen only once. This TCR derives from a woman under 30 in good health and CMV-seropositive. This chain uses TRBV27 with TRBJ2-2; weak D call: TRBD2 (5 bases). The sequencing sample was made of PBMCs. The CDR3 nucleotides read TGTGCCAGCAGTTCTAGAGCGGCCGGGGAGCTGTTTTTT. Translated: CASSSRAAGELFF.